These T cell receptor beta chains were read from a single sample in a study of cytomegalovirus exposure and HLA in healthy donors. Profiled with immunoSEQ multiplex PCR; TCRdb holds only in-frame clones, not every one. Of fewer than 200,000 clones in the sample, 80% were seen once. Material for sequencing was PBMCs. Receptors were obtained from a boy aged 5 to 17 in good health and CMV-seronegative. The CDR3 runs from the conserved cysteine through the conserved F or W. D genes are given only for firm matches. Clone size, where shown, is once, few, many, or a class for clones that have expanded.

d_gene,abundance,v_gene,j_gene,CDR3aa,CDR3nt
TRBD1,NA,TRBV19,TRBJ1-5,CASTWDSRNQPQHF,TGTGCCAGTACCTGGGACAGTAGGAATCAGCCCCAGCATTTT
TRBD1,NA,TRBV5-1,TRBJ2-1,CASSLGRDRRRNEQFF,TGCGCCAGCAGCTTGGGTAGGGACAGGCGGCGAAATGAGCAGTTCTTC
NA,NA,TRBV9,TRBJ1-1,CASSVRGDTEAFF,TGTGCCAGCAGCGTTCGGGGGGACACTGAAGCTTTCTTT
TRBD2,NA,TRBV9,TRBJ2-3,CASSVVGGGAGDTQYF,TGTGCCAGCAGCGTAGTTGGCGGGGGGGCCGGAGATACGCAGTATTTT
NA,NA,TRBV9,TRBJ2-2,CASSLGLAGINTGELFF,TGTGCCAGCAGCCTAGGTTTGGCGGGAATCAACACCGGGGAGCTGTTTTTT
NA,NA,TRBV6-4,TRBJ1-2,CASSDSDRSPLAF,TGTGCCAGCAGTGACTCTGACAGGTCCCCCTTAGCATTC
TRBD1,NA,TRBV7-9,TRBJ1-1,CASSLGDRANTEAFF,TGTGCCAGCAGCTTAGGGGACAGGGCGAACACTGAAGCTTTCTTT
NA,NA,TRBV10-3,TRBJ2-5,CAISESSQGKETQYF,TGTGCCATCAGTGAGTCGTCGCAGGGTAAAGAGACCCAGTACTTC
TRBD2,NA,TRBV7-8,TRBJ2-1,CASSFGTSGGAVYNEQFF,TGTGCCAGCAGCTTCGGGACTAGCGGGGGGGCGGTCTACAATGAGCAGTTCTTC
NA,NA,TRBV7-9,TRBJ2-1,CASSLKTEYSYNEQFF,TGTGCCAGCAGCCTAAAGACGGAGTACTCCTACAATGAGCAGTTCTTC
NA,once,TRBV6-1,TRBJ1-2,CASSEAAAYGYTF,TGTGCCAGCAGTGAGGCGGCAGCCTATGGCTACACCTTC
NA,NA,TRBV15,TRBJ1-4,CATSTARIYATNEKLFF,TGTGCCACCAGCACCGCCAGAATATACGCAACTAATGAAAAACTGTTTTTT
TRBD2,NA,TRBV6-6,TRBJ2-7,CASSYGASGDPDEQYF,TGTGCCAGCAGTTACGGGGCTAGCGGGGATCCCGACGAGCAGTACTTC
NA,once,TRBV15,TRBJ1-2,CATSRDLTGVYGYTF,TGTGCCACCAGCAGAGATCTGACAGGAGTCTATGGCTACACCTTC
NA,once,TRBV2,TRBJ2-7,CASKISVISYEQYF,TGTGCCAGCAAAATCTCCGTTATCTCCTACGAGCAGTACTTC
NA,few,TRBV2,TRBJ1-6,CASREQGRGNSPLHF,TGTGCCAGCAGAGAACAGGGAAGAGGCAATTCACCCCTCCACTTT
TRBD2,NA,TRBV13,TRBJ2-4,CASSRLAGEAKNIQYF,TGTGCCAGCAGCCGACTAGCGGGAGAAGCCAAAAACATTCAGTACTTC
NA,once,TRBV9,TRBJ1-1,CASSVSGSRNTEAFF,TGTGCCAGCAGCGTATCGGGTTCGCGGAACACTGAAGCTTTCTTT
NA,NA,TRBV27,TRBJ1-2,CASSSAGGREGYTF,TGTGCCAGCAGTTCGGCCGGGGGTAGGGAGGGCTACACCTTC
TRBD2,NA,TRBV6-6,TRBJ2-3,CASSLGAGTAGTQYF,TGTGCCAGCAGTTTAGGAGCGGGGACGGCAGGTACGCAGTATTTT
TRBD1,NA,TRBV30,TRBJ2-7,CAPPQDRDIHEQYF,TGTGCCCCCCCCCAGGACAGGGACATCCACGAGCAGTACTTC
TRBD2,NA,TRBV7-9,TRBJ2-1,CASSWGLAGGPGNEQFF,TGTGCCAGCAGCTGGGGACTAGCGGGAGGGCCGGGGAATGAGCAGTTCTTC
TRBD1,NA,TRBV4-1,TRBJ1-2,CASSQGTGGGYTF,TGCGCCAGCAGCCAAGGGACAGGGGGTGGCTACACCTTC
NA,few,TRBV29-1,TRBJ2-1,CSVGGTVRPYNEQFF,TGCAGCGTTGGTGGGACTGTTCGCCCCTACAATGAGCAGTTCTTC
NA,NA,TRBV7-2,TRBJ2-7,CASSLAGTSDYEQYF,TGTGCCAGCAGCTTGGCCGGGACTTCAGACTACGAGCAGTACTTC
NA,NA,TRBV5-6,TRBJ1-1,CASSSTGLNTEAFF,TGTGCCAGCAGCTCCACAGGGTTGAACACTGAAGCTTTCTTT
NA,NA,TRBV16,TRBJ1-1,CASSPRAGIPEAEAFF,TGTGCCAGCAGCCCAAGGGCGGGCATCCCGGAGGCCGAAGCTTTCTTT